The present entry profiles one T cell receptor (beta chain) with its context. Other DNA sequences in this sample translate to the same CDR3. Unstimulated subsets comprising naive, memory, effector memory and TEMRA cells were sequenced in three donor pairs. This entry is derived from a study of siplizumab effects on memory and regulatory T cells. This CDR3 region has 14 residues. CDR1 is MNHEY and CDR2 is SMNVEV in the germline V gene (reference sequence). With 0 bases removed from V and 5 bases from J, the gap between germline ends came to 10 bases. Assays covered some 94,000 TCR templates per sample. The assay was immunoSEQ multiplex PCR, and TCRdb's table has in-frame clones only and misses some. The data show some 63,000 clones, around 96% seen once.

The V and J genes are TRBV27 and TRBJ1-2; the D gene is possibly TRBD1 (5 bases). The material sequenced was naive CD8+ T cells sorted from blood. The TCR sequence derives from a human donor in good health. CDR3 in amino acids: CASSLSGGGYGYTF. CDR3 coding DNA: TGTGCCAGCAGTTTATCGGGGGGAGGGTATGGCTACACCTTC.